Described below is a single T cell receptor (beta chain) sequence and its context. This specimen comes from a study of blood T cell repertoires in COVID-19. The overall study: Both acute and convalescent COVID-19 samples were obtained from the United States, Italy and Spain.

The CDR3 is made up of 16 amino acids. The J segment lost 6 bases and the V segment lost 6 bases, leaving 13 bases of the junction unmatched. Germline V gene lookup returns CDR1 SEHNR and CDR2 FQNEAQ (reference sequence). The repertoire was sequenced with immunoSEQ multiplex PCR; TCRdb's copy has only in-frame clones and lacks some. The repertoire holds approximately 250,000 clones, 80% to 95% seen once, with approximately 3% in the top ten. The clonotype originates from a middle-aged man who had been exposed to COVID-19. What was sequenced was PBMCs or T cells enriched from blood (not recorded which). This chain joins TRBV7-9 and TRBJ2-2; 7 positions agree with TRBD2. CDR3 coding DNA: TGTGCCAGCAGGCACAAGCGGGGCCTCACATCCGGGGAGCTGTTTTTT. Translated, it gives CASRHKRGLTSGELFF.